Each of the 8 T cell receptor beta chains below was sequenced from the same sample in a study of Tregs in tolerant kidney transplant recipients. Repertoires were generated with immunoSEQ multiplex PCR, while TCRdb's copy carries only in-frame clones and drops some. This table holds tens of thousands of clones, roughly 98% found once. The sample here was CD4+ T cells from blood, taken before the transplant. Receptor source: a human donor who received a combined kidney and bone marrow transplant.

The rearrangement links TRBV10-3 to TRBJ2-7, with unresolved D. CDR1 is ENHRY, CDR2 SYGVKD, per germline. With 3 bases removed from V and 2 bases from J, the gap between germline ends came to 8 bases. This CDR3 has 13 residues. CDR3 loop: CAISEQLTYEQYF. CDR3 bases: TGTGCCATCAGTGAACAGCTGACCTACGAGCAGTACTTC.

The chain employs TRBV7-2 and TRBJ2-3; TRBD2 matches 7 bases. Trimming at V came to 0 bases and at J to 2 bases, leaving 5 bases not matched to a gene. The CDR3 sequence is 16 residues long. CDR1 and CDR2 (germline): SGHTA, FQGNSA. CDR3 coding DNA: TGTGCCAGCAGCTTAGCGGGACTACCGTTCACAGATACGCAGTATTTT. Amino acid sequence: CASSLAGLPFTDTQYF.

This chain connects TRBV7-3 to TRBJ2-2; TRBD1 agrees at 10 bases. The CDR3 has 16 amino acids. Losses at the gene ends were 1 base for V and 1 base for J; bases not matched to a gene: 0. Germline V gene lookup returns CDR1 SGHTA and CDR2 FQGTGA. CDR3 amino acids: CASSLRDRGNTGELFF. The CDR3 DNA reads TGTGCCAGCAGCTTAAGGGACAGGGGGAACACCGGGGAGCTGTTTTTT.

The CDR3 sequence is CAFDRVSHNSPLHF. DNA for the CDR3: TGTGCCTTTGACAGGGTGTCCCATAATTCACCCCTCCACTTT. The V and J genes are TRBV30 and TRBJ1-6, with TRBD1 matching over 7 bases. The CDR3 runs to 14 residues. Trimming at V came to 7 bases and at J to 5 bases, leaving 8 bases not matched to a gene. Germline CDR1 and CDR2: GTSNPN and SVGIG (reference sequence). Based on the CDR3 plus reference TRBV30 and TRBJ1-6, the full variable domain is SQTIHQWPATLVQPVGSPLSLECTVEGTSNPNLYWYRQAAGRGLQLLFYSVGIGQISSEVPQNLSASRPQDRQFILSSKKLLLSDSGFYLCAFDRVSHNSPLHFGNGTRLTVT.

The V and J genes are TRBV5-4 and TRBJ2-5; 9 nucleotides match TRBD2. The end of the DNA is better explained by TRBJ2-7, so the J call may be wrong. Germline values: CDR1 SGHNT, CDR2 YYREEE (reference sequence). The CDR3 spans 15 residues. The chain's CDR3 is CASSLDLGTSNEQYF. DNA of the CDR3: TGTGCCAGCAGCTTGGACCTCGGGACTAGCAACGAGCAGTACTTC.

The gene calls are TRBV30 and TRBJ2-5; 12 bases agree with TRBD2. The CDR3 has 16 residues. Losses at the gene ends were 1 base for V and 3 bases for J; bases not matched to a gene: 6. CDR1 is GTSNPN and CDR2 is SVGIG in the germline V gene (reference sequence). In DNA, the CDR3 is TGTGCCTGGAGTGGGGGTGCTAGCGGGGGGGAAGAGACCCAGTACTTC. Its translation: CAWSGGASGGEETQYF.

The chain recombines TRBV30 with TRBJ1-5; 7 bases match TRBD1. The junction had 4 bases not matched to a gene; V was cut back by 2 bases and J by 6 bases. The CDR3 is 13 residues long. Germline CDR1 reads GTSNPN; CDR2 reads SVGIG (reference sequence). In DNA, the CDR3 is TGTGCCTGGAGTCTAGGGGGCATTCAGCCCCAGCATTTT. Protein product: CAWSLGGIQPQHF.

This clone is a singleton in its sample. The V and J genes are TRBV9 and TRBJ1-1; 7 bases map to TRBD1. The CDR3 contains 15 residues. The V segment lost 3 bases and the J segment 3 bases; nucleotides outside the gene matches: 8. Germline V gene data show CDR1 as SGDLS and CDR2 as YYNGEE. CDR3 DNA: TGTGCCAGCAGCGCCAAGGGACAGCGGTACACTGAAGCTTTCTTT. Residues: CASSAKGQRYTEAFF.